Below, 17 T cell receptor beta chains from the same sample are listed, as sequenced in a study of T-cell reconstitution after alpha-beta-depleted transplantation in children. This sample's TCRbeta library carried unique molecular identifier barcodes. TCRdb reanalysed the PCR reads using MiXCR and keeps one entry per CDR3 protein. The sample holds under 450,000 distinct CDR3 sequences; around 15% are singletons and the top ten take 25% to 30%. This specimen consisted of PBMCs, mostly from graft donor cells, obtained 360 days after TCRalphabeta/CD19-depleted stem cell transplant. All receptors derive from a boy less than two years old who had a stem cell transplant for Wiskott-Aldrich syndrome, so the T cells may come from the graft donor.

This clonotype was picked up a small number of times. The chain joins TRBV6-6 to TRBJ2-1; no reliable D call. In germline, CDR1 is MNHNY, CDR2 SVGAGI (reference sequence). V lost 5 bases to trimming and J lost 10 bases, with 9 bases between them. The CDR3 spans 11 residues. The CDR3: CASSQLGEQFF. The CDR3 bases are TGTGCCAGCAGTCAACTGGGAGAGCAGTTCTTC.

This clonotype was counted between two and nine times. The rearrangement links TRBV5-1 to TRBJ1-2; D uncertain. V lost 5 bases and J lost 4, with 15 bases in between. The CDR3 sequence is 14 residues long. Germline CDR1 and CDR2: SGHRS and YFSETQ. Written as DNA, the CDR3 is TGCGCCAGCAGTTACTCGGGGAAAGGCTATGGCTACACCTTC. Translation gives CASSYSGKGYGYTF. Full variable domain (outside the CDR3, taken from reference TRBV5-1 and TRBJ1-2): KAGVTQTPRYLIKTRGQQVTLSCSPISGHRSVSWYQQTPGQGLQFLFEYFSETQRNKGNFPGRFSGRQFSNSRSEMNVSTLELGDSALYLCASSYSGKGYGYTFGSGTRLTVV.

This clonotype was counted between two and nine times. The V and J genes are TRBV20-1 and TRBJ2-2; 9 nucleotides line up with TRBD2. The germline CDR1 and CDR2 sequences are DFQATT and SNEGSKA (reference sequence). The CDR3 is 18 residues long. V was clipped by 3 bases and J by 5 bases; unmatched bases: 16. The CDR3 spells CSASLNTFRLAGTGELFF. For the CDR3, the DNA is TGCAGTGCTAGTCTCAATACGTTTAGGCTAGCGGGGACCGGGGAGCTGTTTTTT.

This clonotype was recorded a few times. This chain links TRBV27 with TRBJ2-2, with a weak D call TRBD1 (6 bases). V dropped 9 bases and J dropped 1 base, with 12 bases sitting between them. CDR1 and CDR2 (germline): MNHEY, SMNVEV (reference sequence). There are 14 residues in the CDR3. In DNA form, the CDR3 reads TGTGCCAGGTCTTTGGGACAGAACACCGGGGAGCTGTTTTTT. Its protein is CARSLGQNTGELFF.

The V and J genes are TRBV14 and TRBJ2-3; TRBD2 agrees at 12 bases. The J segment lost 5 bases and the V segment lost 0 bases, leaving 6 bases of the junction unmatched. The CDR3 is 17 residues long. The germline V gene encodes CDR1 SGHDN and CDR2 FVKESK. CDR3 sequence reads: CASSQDRLAGVRDTQYF. The CDR3 coding sequence is TGTGCCAGCAGCCAAGATCGACTAGCGGGAGTTAGAGATACGCAGTATTTT.

This clonotype was seen a few times. Here the CDR3 DNA reads TGTGCCAGCAGCTACCGACGCGTCCGCACAGATACGCAGTATTTT. This encodes CASSYRRVRTDTQYF. The chain couples TRBV3-1 to TRBJ2-3; D gene unclear. CDR1 and CDR2 (germline): LGHDT, YNNKEL (reference sequence). The CDR3 is made up of 15 amino acids. Trimming stripped 5 bases from V and 1 base from J, with 13 bases between.

This chain uses TRBV15 with TRBJ2-2; D call uncertain. Germline CDR1 LNHNV, CDR2 YYDKDF (reference sequence). The V end was cut by 6 bases, the J end by 0 bases, with 14 bases between. The CDR3 runs to 16 residues. The CDR3 reads CATRAGAHANTGELFF. CDR3 bases: TGTGCCACCAGAGCAGGTGCGCACGCGAACACCGGGGAGCTGTTTTTT.

The chain recombines TRBV7-7 with TRBJ2-5, with D perhaps TRBD1 (5 bases). Looked up from germline, CDR1 is SSHAT and CDR2 is FNYEAQ (reference sequence). The V gene lost 5 bases and the J gene lost 1 base, with 8 bases spanning the gap. The CDR3 contains 13 residues. CDR3 coding DNA: TGTGCCAGCAGCCGGACATTCCAAGAGACCCAGTACTTC. This sequence encodes CASSRTFQETQYF.

This clonotype appeared a few times. The CDR3 bases are TGTGCCACCAGCAGAGATAGCGGGAGAAAGAATGAGCAGTTCTTC. It yields the protein CATSRDSGRKNEQFF. The chain combines TRBV15 with TRBJ2-1; TRBD2 aligns across 9 bases. Trimming at V came to 0 bases and at J to 7 bases, leaving 4 bases not matched to a gene. CDR1 and CDR2 (germline): LNHNV, YYDKDF (reference sequence). The CDR3 is 15 residues long.

This clonotype was observed a handful of times. The chain recombines TRBV5-1 with TRBJ2-7, with TRBD2 matching over 14 bases. The germline gives CDR1 SGHRS, CDR2 YFSETQ. This CDR3 is 18 amino acids long. Trimming at V came to 0 bases and at J to 4 bases, leaving 9 bases not matched to a gene. CDR3 sequence: CASSLAGLAGVIRYEQYF. DNA of the CDR3: TGCGCCAGCAGCTTGGCGGGACTAGCGGGAGTAATTCGGTACGAGCAGTACTTC.

The CDR3 DNA reads TGCAGCTCCCTCCTGGCGTCCGTGGGTACGCAGTATTTT. Amino acid sequence: CSSLLASVGTQYF. This rearrangement joins TRBV29-1 to TRBJ2-3; the D is unclear. The V gene lost 8 bases and the J gene lost 8 bases, with 20 bases spanning the gap. The CDR3 runs to 13 residues. Germline CDR1 and CDR2: SQVTM and ANQGSEA.

This clonotype was found a few times. The chain uses TRBV5-1 and TRBJ2-1; D possibly corresponds to TRBD2 (6 bases). Germline CDR1 and CDR2: SGHRS and YFSETQ. V was cut by 0 bases and J by 4 bases, with 14 bases left in between. The CDR3 loop spans 16 amino acids. The CDR3 here is CASSLGKTSMYNEQFF. The CDR3 DNA reads TGCGCCAGCAGCTTGGGAAAGACTAGTATGTACAATGAGCAGTTCTTC.

V and J are TRBV4-3 and TRBJ2-4, with a possible D match to TRBD2 (5 bases). The CDR3 runs to 12 residues. Trimming shortened V by 0 bases and J by 14 bases, and 11 bases separated the two germline ends. Germline-derived CDR1 and CDR2 are LGHNA and YSLEER. In DNA form, the CDR3 reads TGCGCCAGCAGCCAAGATCGGGGATCCAAGTACTTC. Amino acids: CASSQDRGSKYF.

The rearrangement links TRBV11-2 to TRBJ2-1, with 14 bases aligning to TRBD2. Germline-derived CDR1 and CDR2 are SGHAT and FQNNGV. The CDR3 contains 19 residues. V shed 2 bases, J shed 5 bases, and the junction held 11 bases outside the gene matches. Written as DNA, the CDR3 is TGTGCCAGCAGCTTACCCGGGACTAGCGGGAGTCCCGGCCACAATGAGCAGTTCTTC. Its translation is CASSLPGTSGSPGHNEQFF.

The V call is TRBV20-1, the J call TRBJ2-1; D is unresolved. From germline, CDR1 is DFQATT and CDR2 SNEGSKA (reference sequence). V was cut by 3 bases and J by 4 bases, with 7 bases left in between. This CDR3 comprises 12 residues. The CDR3 coding sequence is TGCAGTGCTAGGCCCCAGTACAATGAGCAGTTCTTC. Translated: CSARPQYNEQFF.

This chain connects TRBV12-3 or TRBV12-4 to TRBJ2-6, with D possibly being TRBD1 (6 bases). The CDR3 is made up of 15 amino acids. The ends were cut back, 7 bases at V and 1 base at J, with 11 bases in the middle. CDR3: CASTTGQSGANVLTF. CDR3 bases: TGTGCCAGCACCACTGGACAGTCTGGGGCCAACGTCCTGACTTTC.

V and J are TRBV24-1 and TRBJ2-5, with a tentative D call TRBD1 (5 bases). This CDR3 has 14 residues. Germline V CDR1 and CDR2: KGHDR, SFDVKD. V lost 4 bases and J 4 bases, leaving 12 bases between the germline ends. The CDR3 sequence is CATSDVMQGETQYF. Here the CDR3 DNA reads TGTGCCACCAGTGACGTCATGCAGGGAGAGACCCAGTACTTC.